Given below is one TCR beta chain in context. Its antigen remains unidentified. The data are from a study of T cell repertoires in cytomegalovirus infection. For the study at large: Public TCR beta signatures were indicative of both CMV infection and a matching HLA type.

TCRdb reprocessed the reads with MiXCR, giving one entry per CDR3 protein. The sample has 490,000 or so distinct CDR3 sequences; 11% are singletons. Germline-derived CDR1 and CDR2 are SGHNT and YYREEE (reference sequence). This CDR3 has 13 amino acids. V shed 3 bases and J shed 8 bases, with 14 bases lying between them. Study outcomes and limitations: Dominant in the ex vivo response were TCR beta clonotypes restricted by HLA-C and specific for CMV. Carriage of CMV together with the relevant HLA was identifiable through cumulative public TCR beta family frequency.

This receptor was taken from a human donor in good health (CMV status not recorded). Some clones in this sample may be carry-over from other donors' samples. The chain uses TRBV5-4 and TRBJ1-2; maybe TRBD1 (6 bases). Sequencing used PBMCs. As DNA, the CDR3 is TGTGCCAGCAGCTCCCCGGGGGCGGTAGGCTACACCTTC. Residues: CASSSPGAVGYTF.